This record covers a single TCR beta chain. Germline loops: CDR1 SGHNT, CDR2 YYREEE (reference sequence). Trimming at V came to 4 bases and at J to 0 bases, leaving 10 bases not matched to a gene. The CDR3 consists of 16 residues. Repertoires were generated with immunoSEQ multiplex PCR, while TCRdb's copy carries only in-frame clones and drops some. Of 300,000 to 450,000 clones listed, roughly 85% are singletons. The data were taken from a study of blood T cell repertoires in COVID-19. Sequenced: peripheral blood. The source is a woman younger than 30 with acute or convalescent COVID-19. The J gene is TRBJ2-7, the V gene TRBV5-4, with 7 bases lining up with TRBD2. The chain's CDR3 is CASSPFRAGFSYEQYF. The CDR3 DNA is TGTGCCAGCAGCCCCTTTAGAGCGGGGTTCTCCTACGAGCAGTACTTC.